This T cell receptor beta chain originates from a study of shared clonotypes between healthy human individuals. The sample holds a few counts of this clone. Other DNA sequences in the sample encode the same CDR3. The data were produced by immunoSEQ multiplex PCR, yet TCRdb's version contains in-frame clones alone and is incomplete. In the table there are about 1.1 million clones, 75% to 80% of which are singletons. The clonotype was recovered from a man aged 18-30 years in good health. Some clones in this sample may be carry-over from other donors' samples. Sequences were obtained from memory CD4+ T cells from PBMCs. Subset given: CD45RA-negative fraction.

The CDR3: CASSSGGSNQPQHF. The CDR3 coding sequence is TGTGCCAGCAGCTCCGGGGGCTCGAATCAGCCCCAGCATTTT. The chain employs TRBV28 and TRBJ1-5; D is possibly TRBD1 (6 bases). The V end lost 6 bases, the J end lost 4 bases, and 13 bases lay between the germline ends. The CDR3 sequence is 14 residues long. CDR1 is MDHEN, CDR2 SYDVKM, per germline.